A selection of T cell receptor beta chains follows, all from one sample in a study of T cell repertoires in cytomegalovirus infection. TCRdb independently ran MiXCR on the reads; one entry per CDR3 protein. The table shows some 440,000 distinct CDR3 sequences, with under 40% occurring only once. Material for sequencing was PBMCs. These receptors were taken from a human donor in good health (CMV status not recorded). Some clones in this sample may be carry-over from other donors' samples. CDR3s include the opening cysteine and the closing phenylalanine or tryptophan. The D gene is left open where the match is weak. Size tells how often a clone was seen (once, few, many) or the class of an expanded clone, and some rows leave it out.

once - TRBJ1-5 TRBV6-5 CATRVSTKQPQHF TGTGCCACGCGAGTTAGCACGAAGCAGCCCCAGCATTTT
few TRBD1 TRBJ1-5 TRBV27 CASRSQTGNQPQHF TGTGCCAGCCGGAGCCAGACAGGGAATCAGCCCCAGCATTTT
once TRBD1 TRBJ2-7 TRBV27 CASSLAGGWEQYF TGTGCCAGCAGTTTGGCAGGGGGCTGGGAGCAGTACTTC
- - TRBJ2-2 TRBV20-1 CSARGPFDNTGELFF TGCAGTGCTAGAGGTCCTTTCGATAACACCGGGGAGCTGTTTTTT
- - TRBJ2-5 TRBV6-5 CASSYLAGRQETQYF TGTGCCAGCAGTTACTTGGCCGGACGTCAAGAGACCCAGTACTTC
many TRBD1 TRBJ2-7 TRBV7-8 CASSPTGFFYEQYF TGTGCCAGCAGCCCGACAGGGTTTTTCTACGAGCAGTACTTC
many - TRBJ2-3 TRBV11-2 CASSLPRPERTQYF TGTGCCAGCAGCTTACCTCGACCCGAGCGTACGCAGTATTTT
few - TRBJ1-5 TRBV7-2 CASSTQSNQPQHF TGTGCCAGCAGCACCCAGAGCAATCAGCCCCAGCATTTT
few - TRBJ1-2 TRBV7-3 CASSLIGKEGYTF TGTGCCAGCAGCTTAATAGGAAAAGAGGGCTACACCTTC
many TRBD2 TRBJ2-2 TRBV7-2 CASSLNRLAAHTGELFF TGTGCCAGCAGCTTAAATCGGCTAGCGGCCCACACCGGGGAGCTGTTTTTT
- - TRBJ2-5 TRBV7-9 CASSLEDPFQGTQYF TGTGCCAGCAGCTTAGAGGACCCCTTCCAAGGTACCCAGTACTTC
- - TRBJ1-6 TRBV25-1 CASSSDGSYNSPLHF TGTGCCAGCAGTTCCGACGGGTCCTATAATTCACCCCTCCACTTT
few - TRBJ2-1 TRBV14 CASSQVSSWYYNEQFF TGTGCCAGCAGCCAAGTTAGCTCGTGGTACTACAATGAGCAGTTCTTC
once - TRBJ2-5 TRBV5-6 CASSLMTRETQYF TGTGCCAGCAGCTTGATGACAAGGGAGACCCAGTACTTC
many TRBD2 TRBJ2-3 TRBV7-6 CASSPLAGGLTDTQYF TGTGCCAGCAGCCCTTTAGCGGGGGGGCTAACAGATACGCAGTATTTT
few TRBD2 TRBJ2-5 TRBV12-3/TRBV12-4 CASRGGGETQYF TGTGCCTCGCGGGGGGGAGGAGAGACCCAGTACTTC
- - TRBJ2-6 TRBV12-3/TRBV12-4 CASSGLGDSGANVLTF TGTGCCAGCAGTGGACTGGGAGACTCTGGGGCCAACGTCCTGACTTTC
few - TRBJ2-7 TRBV7-8 CASSPRDTLYEQYF TGTGCCAGCAGCCCGCGGGACACCCTCTACGAGCAGTACTTC
- TRBD2 TRBJ2-1 TRBV4-2 CASTGTSGGGLYNEQFF TGTGCCAGCACCGGGACTAGCGGGGGGGGCCTCTACAATGAGCAGTTCTTC
few - TRBJ1-1 TRBV25-1 CASSETGSNTEAFF TGTGCCAGCAGTGAGACCGGATCGAACACTGAAGCTTTCTTT
- TRBD2 TRBJ2-3 TRBV27 CASSTTSGGADTQYF TGTGCCAGCAGTACTACTAGCGGGGGGGCAGATACGCAGTATTTT
- TRBD2 TRBJ2-1 TRBV5-6 CASSLKAGGRRNEQFF TGTGCCAGCAGCTTAAAAGCGGGGGGCCGGAGGAATGAGCAGTTCTTC
- - TRBJ2-3 TRBV7-9 CASSLVEDHADTQYF TGTGCCAGCAGCTTAGTAGAAGACCACGCAGATACGCAGTATTTT
- TRBD1 TRBJ1-2 TRBV2 CASSSRTGGYGYTF TGTGCCAGCAGTTCTAGGACAGGGGGCTATGGCTACACCTTC
many - TRBJ1-2 TRBV7-8 CASSSTRTAANYGYTF TGTGCCAGCAGCTCGACGAGGACAGCCGCTAACTATGGCTACACCTTC
- TRBD2 TRBJ2-5 TRBV11-2 CASSLGAGGQETQYF TGTGCCAGCAGCTTAGGAGCGGGGGGCCAAGAGACCCAGTACTTC
- - TRBJ1-1 TRBV6-5 CASGTVLAAFF TGTGCCAGCGGGACTGTCCTCGCGGCTTTCTTT
many - TRBJ1-2 TRBV7-8 CASSLGGSVTASRAEGYTF TGTGCCAGCAGCTTAGGGGGATCGGTCACGGCCTCTAGGGCGGAGGGCTACACCTTC
few - TRBJ1-2 TRBV5-6 CASSYSGRASGYTF TGTGCCAGCAGCTATAGCGGCAGGGCCAGTGGCTACACCTTC
few TRBD1 TRBJ1-1 TRBV27 CASSFGTGLNTEAFF TGTGCCAGCAGTTTTGGGACAGGGCTGAACACTGAAGCTTTCTTT
- - TRBJ1-1 TRBV28 CASSFAPPGAFF TGTGCCAGCAGTTTTGCCCCCCCCGGGGCTTTCTTT
few TRBD1 TRBJ2-7 TRBV7-9 CASSLGRDSYEQYF TGTGCCAGCAGCTTAGGTAGGGACAGTTACGAGCAGTACTTC
- TRBD2 TRBJ2-5 TRBV6-5 CASSEVWRGAQETQYF TGTGCCAGCAGTGAAGTGTGGCGGGGGGCCCAGGAGACCCAGTACTTC
many - TRBJ2-1 TRBV5-1 CASSLAGGSNEQFF TGCGCCAGCAGCTTGGCCGGCGGGTCGAATGAGCAGTTCTTC
few - TRBJ1-6 TRBV6-2/TRBV6-3 CASSLELSSPLHF TGTGCCAGCAGTCTCGAACTAAGTTCACCCCTCCACTTT
few - TRBJ2-5 TRBV7-9 CASSQGPQTEETQYF TGTGCCAGCAGCCAGGGCCCCCAGACAGAAGAGACCCAGTACTTC
- TRBD1 TRBJ1-1 TRBV25-1 CASSESGGNTEAFF TGTGCCAGCAGTGAATCAGGGGGGAACACTGAAGCTTTCTTT
many - TRBJ1-5 TRBV6-2/TRBV6-3 CASSYSPTRQAGNQPQHF TGTGCCAGCAGTTACTCGCCAACCCGACAGGCAGGCAATCAGCCCCAGCATTTT
few TRBD1 TRBJ1-6 TRBV4-3 CASSQDLVRTGGTPLHF TGCGCCAGCAGCCAAGACTTGGTTAGGACAGGGGGAACACCCCTCCACTTT
- - TRBJ1-2 TRBV5-4 CASSLGAALNYGYTF TGTGCCAGCAGCTTGGGGGCAGCACTTAACTATGGCTACACCTTC
many TRBD2 TRBJ2-7 TRBV7-2 CASSPRTRWTSGGAYEQYF TGTGCCAGCAGCCCTCGAACAAGATGGACTAGCGGGGGGGCCTACGAGCAGTACTTC
many TRBD2 TRBJ2-1 TRBV19 CATHPLAGGPPRTYNEQFF TGTGCCACCCACCCCCTAGCGGGGGGCCCACCTCGTACCTACAATGAGCAGTTCTTC
- TRBD2 TRBJ2-1 TRBV5-4 CASSHLTLAGGYNEQFF TGTGCCAGCAGCCATCTTACCCTAGCGGGGGGCTACAATGAGCAGTTCTTC
- - TRBJ2-3 TRBV2 CATQWDRITDTQYF TGTGCCACCCAGTGGGATAGAATCACAGATACGCAGTATTTT
- TRBD2 TRBJ2-1 TRBV6-2/TRBV6-3 CASSLLAGAEQFF TGTGCCAGCAGCCTACTAGCGGGGGCTGAGCAGTTCTTC
- TRBD1 TRBJ1-2 TRBV6-5 CASSYSTGVYGYTF TGTGCCAGCAGTTACTCGACAGGGGTTTATGGCTACACCTTC
few - TRBJ2-3 TRBV4-2 CASSQKDTQYF TGTGCCAGCAGCCAAAAAGATACGCAGTATTTT
- - TRBJ1-1 TRBV20-1 CSSNREGRGAEAFF TGCAGTTCTAATAGGGAGGGGAGAGGGGCTGAAGCTTTCTTT
few - TRBJ2-5 TRBV24-1 CATSEMRGEQETQYF TGTGCCACCAGTGAAATGAGGGGGGAGCAAGAGACCCAGTACTTC
- - TRBJ1-5 TRBV6-2/TRBV6-3 CASSTGSQPQHF TGTGCCAGCAGTACAGGGTCCCAGCCCCAGCATTTT
few - TRBJ1-5 TRBV23-1 CASTSRDCSNQPQHF TGCGCCAGCACAAGCCGGGACTGTAGCAATCAGCCCCAGCATTTT
many - TRBJ2-5 TRBV28 CASSSPPPGVDQYF TGTGCCAGCAGTTCCCCGCCACCTGGGGTCGACCAGTACTTC
- - TRBJ2-3 TRBV7-2 CSSSLASTDTQYF TGTTCCAGCAGCTTAGCCAGCACAGATACGCAGTATTTT
many - TRBJ2-1 TRBV11-2 CASSLGPGVEQFF TGTGCCAGCAGCTTAGGTCCGGGGGTTGAGCAGTTCTTC
- - TRBJ1-2 TRBV7-2 CASILTTWGVNYGYTF TGTGCCAGCATCTTAACGACTTGGGGGGTTAACTATGGCTACACCTTC
few - TRBJ1-1 TRBV11-1 CASSFSGHLEAFF TGTGCCAGCAGCTTCTCTGGACACCTTGAAGCTTTCTTT
few - TRBJ2-5 TRBV27 CASSLYPAGVQETQYF TGTGCCAGCAGTTTATACCCAGCGGGCGTCCAAGAGACCCAGTACTTC
- TRBD1 TRBJ1-5 TRBV19 CASSTGTGGFQPQPF TGTGCCAGTAGTACAGGGACAGGGGGCTTTCAGCCCCAGCCTTTT
few - TRBJ2-7 TRBV2 CASSEVSRPYEQYF TGTGCCAGCAGTGAAGTGAGCAGACCCTACGAGCAGTACTTC